This T cell receptor beta chain is drawn from a study of identical twins. This clonotype has only a few counts. In TCRdb, the 5' RACE reads were re-called with MiXCR into one record per CDR3 protein. The data show about 720,000 distinct CDR3 sequences, with under 9% seen just once and around 0.98% held by the top ten. Germline CDR1 KGHDR, CDR2 SFDVKD. V shed 8 bases, J shed 4 bases, and the junction held 7 bases outside the gene matches. The CDR3 consists of 15 residues. The same specimen was also included in a second study, on yellow fever vaccine responses in identical twins.

The receptor comes from a woman in her late teens or twenties in good health. Material for sequencing was PBMCs. The V call is TRBV24-1, the J call TRBJ2-5, with 12 nucleotides matching TRBD2. The CDR3 bases are TGTGCCACCACCGTTCTAGCGGGAGGGCCAGAGACCCAGTACTTC. Translation: CATTVLAGGPETQYF.